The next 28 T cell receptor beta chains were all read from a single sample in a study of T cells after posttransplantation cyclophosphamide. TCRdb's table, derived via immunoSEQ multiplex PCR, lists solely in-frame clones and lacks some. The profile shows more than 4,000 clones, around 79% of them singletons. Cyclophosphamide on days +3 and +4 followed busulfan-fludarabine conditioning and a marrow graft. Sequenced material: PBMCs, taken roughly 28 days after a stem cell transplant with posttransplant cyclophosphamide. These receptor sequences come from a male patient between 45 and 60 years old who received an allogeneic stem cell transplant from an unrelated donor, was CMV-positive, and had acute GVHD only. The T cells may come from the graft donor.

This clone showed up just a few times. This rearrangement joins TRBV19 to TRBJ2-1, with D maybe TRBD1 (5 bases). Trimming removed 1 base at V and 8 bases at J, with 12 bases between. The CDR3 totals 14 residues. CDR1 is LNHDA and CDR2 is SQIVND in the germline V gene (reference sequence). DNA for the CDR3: TGTGCCAGTAGTATAGGGCAGGGTAGCCATGAGCAGTTCTTC. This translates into CASSIGQGSHEQFF.

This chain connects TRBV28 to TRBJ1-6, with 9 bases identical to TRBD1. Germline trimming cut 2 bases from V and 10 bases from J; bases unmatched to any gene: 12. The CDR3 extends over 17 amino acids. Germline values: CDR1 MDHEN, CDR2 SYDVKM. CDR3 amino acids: CASSLAVRTGARSPLHF. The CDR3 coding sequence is TGTGCCAGCAGTTTAGCCGTCCGGACAGGGGCTAGGTCACCCCTCCACTTT.

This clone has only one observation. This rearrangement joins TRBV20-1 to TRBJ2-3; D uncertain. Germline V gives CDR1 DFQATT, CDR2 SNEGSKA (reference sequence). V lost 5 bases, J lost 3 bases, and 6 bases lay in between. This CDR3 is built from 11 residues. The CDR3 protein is CSASKTDTQYF. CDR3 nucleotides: TGCAGTGCTTCCAAAACAGATACGCAGTATTTT.

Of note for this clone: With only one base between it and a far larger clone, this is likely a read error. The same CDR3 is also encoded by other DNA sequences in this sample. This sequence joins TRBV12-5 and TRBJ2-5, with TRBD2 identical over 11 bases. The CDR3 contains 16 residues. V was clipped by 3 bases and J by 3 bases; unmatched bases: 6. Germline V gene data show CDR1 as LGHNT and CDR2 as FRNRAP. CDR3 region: CASGFQLAGGKETQYF. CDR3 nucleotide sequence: TGTGCTAGTGGTTTCCAATTAGCGGGGGGGAAAGAGACCCAGTACTTC.

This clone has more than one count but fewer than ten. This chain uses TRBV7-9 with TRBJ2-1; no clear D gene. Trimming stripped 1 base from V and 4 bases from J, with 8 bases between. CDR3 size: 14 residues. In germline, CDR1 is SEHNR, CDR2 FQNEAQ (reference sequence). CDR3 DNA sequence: TGTGCCAGCAGCTTAGACAGCTGGTACAATGAGCAGTTCTTC. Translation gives CASSLDSWYNEQFF.

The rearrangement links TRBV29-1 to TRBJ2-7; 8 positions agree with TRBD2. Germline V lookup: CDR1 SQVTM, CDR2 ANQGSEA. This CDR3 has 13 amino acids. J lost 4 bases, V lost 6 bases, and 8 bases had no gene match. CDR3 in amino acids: CSVLLAVFYEQYF. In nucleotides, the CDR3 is TGCAGCGTCCTACTAGCGGTATTTTACGAGCAGTACTTC.

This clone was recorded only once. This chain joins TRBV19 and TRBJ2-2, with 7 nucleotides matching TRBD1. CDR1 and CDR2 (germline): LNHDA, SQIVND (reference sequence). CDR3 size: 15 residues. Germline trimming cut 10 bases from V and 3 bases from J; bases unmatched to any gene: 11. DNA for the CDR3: TGTGCCACCTCGAGAGGGGGCACGGACACCGGGGAGCTGTTTTTT. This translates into CATSRGGTDTGELFF.

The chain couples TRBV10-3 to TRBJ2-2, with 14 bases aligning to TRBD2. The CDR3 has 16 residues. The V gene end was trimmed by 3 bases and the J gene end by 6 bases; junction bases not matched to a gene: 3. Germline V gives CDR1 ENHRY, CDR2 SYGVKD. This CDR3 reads CAISERLAGGSGELFF. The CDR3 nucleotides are TGTGCCATCAGTGAACGACTAGCGGGAGGGTCCGGGGAGCTGTTTTTT.

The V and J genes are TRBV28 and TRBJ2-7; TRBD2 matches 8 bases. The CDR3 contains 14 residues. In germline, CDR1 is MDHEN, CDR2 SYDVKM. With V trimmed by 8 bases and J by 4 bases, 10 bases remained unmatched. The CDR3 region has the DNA TGTGCCAGCCGGGGGACGGGAGGGGTATACGAGCAGTACTTC. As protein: CASRGTGGVYEQYF.

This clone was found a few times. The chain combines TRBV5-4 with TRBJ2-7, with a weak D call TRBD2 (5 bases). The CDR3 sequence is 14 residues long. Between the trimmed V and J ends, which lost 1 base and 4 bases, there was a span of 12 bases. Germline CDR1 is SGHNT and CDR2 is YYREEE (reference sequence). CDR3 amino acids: CASSLSWRWYEQYF. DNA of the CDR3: TGTGCCAGCAGCTTGAGCTGGAGGTGGTACGAGCAGTACTTC.

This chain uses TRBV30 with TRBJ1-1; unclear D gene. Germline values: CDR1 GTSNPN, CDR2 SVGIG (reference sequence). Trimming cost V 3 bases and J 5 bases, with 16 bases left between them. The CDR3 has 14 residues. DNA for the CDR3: TGTGCCTGGAGAGGGAGAATAGGGCGGACTGAAGCTTTCTTT. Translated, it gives CAWRGRIGRTEAFF.

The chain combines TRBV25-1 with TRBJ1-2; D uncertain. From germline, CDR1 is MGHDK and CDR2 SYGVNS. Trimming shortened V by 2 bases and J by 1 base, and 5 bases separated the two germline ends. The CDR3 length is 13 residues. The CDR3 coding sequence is TGTGCCAGCAGTGAAAATAATAACTATGGCTACACCTTC. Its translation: CASSENNNYGYTF.

CDR3 DNA sequence: TGTGCCAGCAGCCCGGGACAGGATGGCAATCAGCCCCAGCATTTT. It translates to CASSPGQDGNQPQHF. This rearrangement joins TRBV7-3 to TRBJ1-5, with 8 positions matching TRBD1. The germline CDR1 and CDR2 sequences are SGHTA and FQGTGA. This CDR3 comprises 15 residues. J gave up 2 bases and V 5 bases, and 5 bases lay outside the gene matches.

CDR3 nucleotide sequence: TGTGCCAGCAGCGTAGACAGGGGAATGGAAGGCTACACCTTC. Amino acid sequence: CASSVDRGMEGYTF. This sequence joins TRBV7-2 and TRBJ1-2; 8 bases line up with TRBD1. Germline CDR1 is SGHTA and CDR2 is FQGNSA. CDR3 length: 14 amino acids. With 5 bases clipped from V and 8 bases from J, the junction kept 10 bases outside the gene matches. Full variable domain (outside the CDR3, taken from reference TRBV7-2 and TRBJ1-2): GAGVSQSPSNKVTEKGKDVELRCDPISGHTALYWYRQSLGQGLEFLIYFQGNSAPDKSGLPSDRFSAERTGGSVSTLTIQRTQQEDSAVYLCASSVDRGMEGYTFGSGTRLTVV.

CDR3 DNA: TGCAGCGTTTTGAGGAACACTGAAGCTTTCTTT. Encoded protein: CSVLRNTEAFF. The chain has TRBV29-1 and TRBJ1-1; D gene ambiguous. CDR1 and CDR2 from the germline V gene are SQVTM and ANQGSEA. V lost 5 bases, J lost 1 base, and 5 bases lay in between. The length of the CDR3 is 11 residues.

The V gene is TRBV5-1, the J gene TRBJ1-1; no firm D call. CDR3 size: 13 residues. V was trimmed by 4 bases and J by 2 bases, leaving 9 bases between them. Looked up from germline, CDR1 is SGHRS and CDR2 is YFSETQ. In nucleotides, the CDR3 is TGCGCCAGCAGCCCCGGGTCTAACACTGAAGCTTTCTTT. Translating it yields CASSPGSNTEAFF. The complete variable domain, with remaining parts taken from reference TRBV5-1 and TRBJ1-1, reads KAGVTQTPRYLIKTRGQQVTLSCSPISGHRSVSWYQQTPGQGLQFLFEYFSETQRNKGNFPGRFSGRQFSNSRSEMNVSTLELGDSALYLCASSPGSNTEAFFGQGTRLTVV.

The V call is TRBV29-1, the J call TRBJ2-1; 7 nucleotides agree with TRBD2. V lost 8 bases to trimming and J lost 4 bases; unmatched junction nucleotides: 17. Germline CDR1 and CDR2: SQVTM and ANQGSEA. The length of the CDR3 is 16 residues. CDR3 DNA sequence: TGCAGCACACAAGGCCGGGGAGGGCCGGGGTACAATGAGCAGTTCTTC. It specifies CSTQGRGGPGYNEQFF.

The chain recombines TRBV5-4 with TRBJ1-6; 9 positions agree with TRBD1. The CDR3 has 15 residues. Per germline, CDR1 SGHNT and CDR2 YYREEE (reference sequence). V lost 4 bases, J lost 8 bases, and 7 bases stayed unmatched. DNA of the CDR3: TGTGCCAGCAGCAAGGGACAGGGAATGGATTCACCCCTCCACTTT. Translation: CASSKGQGMDSPLHF.

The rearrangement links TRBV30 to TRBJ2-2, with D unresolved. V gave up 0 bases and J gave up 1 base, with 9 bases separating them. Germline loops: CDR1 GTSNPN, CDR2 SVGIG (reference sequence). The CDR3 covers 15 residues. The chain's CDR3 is CAWSVLAGNTGELFF. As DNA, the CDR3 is TGTGCCTGGAGTGTATTGGCAGGGAACACCGGGGAGCTGTTTTTT.

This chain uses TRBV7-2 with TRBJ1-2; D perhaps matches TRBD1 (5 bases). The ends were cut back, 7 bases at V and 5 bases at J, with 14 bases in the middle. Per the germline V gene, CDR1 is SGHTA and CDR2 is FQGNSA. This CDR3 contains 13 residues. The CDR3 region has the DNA TGTGCCAGCACCCAGAGTGGGGGGTATGGCTACACCTTC. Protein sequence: CASTQSGGYGYTF.

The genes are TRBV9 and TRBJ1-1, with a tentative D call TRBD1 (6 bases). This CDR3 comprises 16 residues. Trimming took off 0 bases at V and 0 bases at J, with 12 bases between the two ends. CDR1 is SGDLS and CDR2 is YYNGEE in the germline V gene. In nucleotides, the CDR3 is TGTGCCAGCAGCGTAGGTGCGGGGGCCATGAACACTGAAGCTTTCTTT. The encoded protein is CASSVGAGAMNTEAFF. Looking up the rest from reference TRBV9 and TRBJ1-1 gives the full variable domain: DSGVTQTPKHLITATGQRVTLRCSPRSGDLSVYWYQQSLDQGLQFLIQYYNGEERAKGNILERFSAQQFPDLHSELNLSSLELGDSALYFCASSVGAGAMNTEAFFGQGTRLTVV.

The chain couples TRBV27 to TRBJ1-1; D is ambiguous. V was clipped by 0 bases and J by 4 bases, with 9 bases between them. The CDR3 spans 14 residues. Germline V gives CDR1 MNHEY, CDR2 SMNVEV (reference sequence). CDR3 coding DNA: TGTGCCAGCAGTTTATCTGCGTATGGCACTGAAGCTTTCTTT. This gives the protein CASSLSAYGTEAFF.

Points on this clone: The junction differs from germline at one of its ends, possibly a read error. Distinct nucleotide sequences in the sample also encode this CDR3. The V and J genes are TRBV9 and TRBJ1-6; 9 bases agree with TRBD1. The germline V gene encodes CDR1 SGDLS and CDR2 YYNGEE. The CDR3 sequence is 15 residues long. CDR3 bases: TGTGCCAGCAGCGTAGGGACAGGGGTCAATTCCCCCCTCCACTTT. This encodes CASSVGTGVNSPLHF.

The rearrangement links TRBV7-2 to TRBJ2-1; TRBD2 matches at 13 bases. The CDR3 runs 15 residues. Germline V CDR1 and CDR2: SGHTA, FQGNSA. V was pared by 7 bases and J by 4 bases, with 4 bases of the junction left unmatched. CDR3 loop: CASITTSGGYNEQFF. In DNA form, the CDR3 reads TGTGCCAGCATCACGACTAGCGGGGGGTACAATGAGCAGTTCTTC.

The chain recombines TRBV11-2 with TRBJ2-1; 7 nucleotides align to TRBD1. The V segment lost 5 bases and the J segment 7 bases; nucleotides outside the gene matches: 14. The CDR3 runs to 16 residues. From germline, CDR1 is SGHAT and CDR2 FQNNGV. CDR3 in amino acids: CASSQIPGQRENEQFF. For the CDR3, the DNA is TGTGCCAGCAGCCAAATCCCGGGACAGAGGGAGAATGAGCAGTTCTTC.

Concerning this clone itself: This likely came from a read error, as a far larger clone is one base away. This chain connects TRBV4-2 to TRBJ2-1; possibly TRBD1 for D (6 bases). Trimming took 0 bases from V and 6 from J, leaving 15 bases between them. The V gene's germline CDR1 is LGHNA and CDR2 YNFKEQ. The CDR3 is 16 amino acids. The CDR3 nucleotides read TGTGCCAGCAGCCAAGATCTGACAGGCTTTACCAATGAGCAGTTCTTC. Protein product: CASSQDLTGFTNEQFF.

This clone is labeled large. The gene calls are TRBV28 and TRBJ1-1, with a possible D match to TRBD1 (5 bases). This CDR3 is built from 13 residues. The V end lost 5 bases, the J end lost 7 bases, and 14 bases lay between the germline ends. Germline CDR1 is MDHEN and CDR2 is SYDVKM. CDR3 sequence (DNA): TGTGCCAGCAGTCCTACAGGAGGGATTGAAGCTTTCTTT. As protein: CASSPTGGIEAFF.

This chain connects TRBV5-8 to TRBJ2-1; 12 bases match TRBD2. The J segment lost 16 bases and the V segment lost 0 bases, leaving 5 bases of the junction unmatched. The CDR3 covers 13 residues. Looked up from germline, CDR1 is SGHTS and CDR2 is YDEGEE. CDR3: CASSLASGRVEFF. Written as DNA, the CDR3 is TGTGCCAGCAGCTTGGCTAGCGGGAGGGTGGAATTCTTC.